This record concerns one T cell receptor (beta chain) sequence. The antigen is not known. This record comes from a study of T cell responses to AZD1222 COVID-19 vaccine. Across the whole study: Investigators merged groups given second doses at roughly 4 or roughly 12 weeks.

Findings and limits, study-wide: Of spike-specific TCRs, nearly half reportedly target regions left unmutated in variants. Regions 160-218 and 743-854 held dominance among vaccine-associated CD4 TCRs, which spanned spike. Donors skewed white British and female; clonal diversity was possibly underestimated.

Assay: immunoSEQ multiplex PCR; the TCRdb copy retains only in-frame clones and omits some. The sample gives roughly 100,000 clones, over 90% of which show up once; 4% to 5.5% is in the top ten. V lost 5 bases and J lost 0; bases outside the gene matches: 6. Germline loops: CDR1 MNHEY, CDR2 SMNVEV (reference sequence). This CDR3 has 16 residues. Sequencing was performed on peripheral blood, taken on day 0 of AZD1222 vaccination. This TCR came from an adult in good health. V and J are TRBV27 and TRBJ2-3; TRBD2 matches 9 bases. The CDR3 sequence is CASSPLAGPSTDTQYF. CDR3 DNA: TGTGCCAGCAGTCCTCTAGCGGGACCGAGCACAGATACGCAGTATTTT.